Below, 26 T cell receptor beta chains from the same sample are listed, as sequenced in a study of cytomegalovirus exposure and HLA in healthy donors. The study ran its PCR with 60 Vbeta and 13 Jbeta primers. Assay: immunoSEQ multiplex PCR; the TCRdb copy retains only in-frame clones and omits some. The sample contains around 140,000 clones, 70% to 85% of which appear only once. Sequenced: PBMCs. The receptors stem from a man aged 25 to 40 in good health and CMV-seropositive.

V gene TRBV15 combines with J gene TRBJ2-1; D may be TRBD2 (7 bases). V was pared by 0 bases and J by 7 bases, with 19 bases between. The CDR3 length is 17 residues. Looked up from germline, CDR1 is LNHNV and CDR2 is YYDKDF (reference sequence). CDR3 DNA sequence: TGTGCCACCAGCAGAGATTCCTTAGGGGGGGTAGATAATGAGCAGTTCTTC. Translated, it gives CATSRDSLGGVDNEQFF.

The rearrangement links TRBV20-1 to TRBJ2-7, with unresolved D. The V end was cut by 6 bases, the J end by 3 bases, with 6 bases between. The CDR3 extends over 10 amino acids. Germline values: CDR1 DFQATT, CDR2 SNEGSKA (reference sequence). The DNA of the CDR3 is TGCAGTGCGCGCAACTACGAGCAGTACTTC. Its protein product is CSARNYEQYF.

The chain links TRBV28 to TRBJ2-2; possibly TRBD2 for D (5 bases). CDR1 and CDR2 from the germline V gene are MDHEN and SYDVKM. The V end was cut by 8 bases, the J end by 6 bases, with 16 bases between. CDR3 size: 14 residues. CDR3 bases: TGTGCCAGCGGCGGGCCTAGCTGGGCCGGGGAGCTGTTTTTT. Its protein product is CASGGPSWAGELFF.

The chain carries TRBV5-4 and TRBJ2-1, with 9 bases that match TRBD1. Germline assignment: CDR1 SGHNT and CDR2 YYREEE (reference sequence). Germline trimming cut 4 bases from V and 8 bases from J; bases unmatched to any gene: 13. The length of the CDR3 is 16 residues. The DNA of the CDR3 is TGTGCCAGCAGCGCCGCCGGGGACAGGGCCCTCCATGAGCAGTTCTTC. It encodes CASSAAGDRALHEQFF.

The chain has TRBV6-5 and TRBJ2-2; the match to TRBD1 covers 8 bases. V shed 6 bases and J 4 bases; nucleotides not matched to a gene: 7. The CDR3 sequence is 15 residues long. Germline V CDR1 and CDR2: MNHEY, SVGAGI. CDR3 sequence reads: CASSSQGVGTGELFF. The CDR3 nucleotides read TGTGCCAGCAGCTCACAGGGGGTGGGCACCGGGGAGCTGTTTTTT.

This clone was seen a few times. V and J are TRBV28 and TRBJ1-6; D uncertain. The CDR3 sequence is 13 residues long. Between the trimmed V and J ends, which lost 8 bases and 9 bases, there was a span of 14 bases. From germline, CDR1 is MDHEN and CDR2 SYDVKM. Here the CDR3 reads CASHLSRASPLHF. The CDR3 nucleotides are TGTGCCAGCCATCTTTCGCGGGCTTCACCCCTCCACTTT.

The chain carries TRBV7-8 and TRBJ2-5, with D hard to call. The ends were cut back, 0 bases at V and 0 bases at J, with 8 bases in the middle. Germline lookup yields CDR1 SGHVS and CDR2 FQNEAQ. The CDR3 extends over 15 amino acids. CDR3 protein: CASSLAARHQETQYF. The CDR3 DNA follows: TGTGCCAGCAGCTTAGCGGCCAGGCACCAAGAGACCCAGTACTTC.

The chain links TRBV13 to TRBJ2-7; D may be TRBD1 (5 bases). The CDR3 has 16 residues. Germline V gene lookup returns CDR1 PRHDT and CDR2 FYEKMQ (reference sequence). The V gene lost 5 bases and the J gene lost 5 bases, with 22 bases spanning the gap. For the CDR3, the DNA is TGTGCCAGCAGCGCCTGGGGCAGCCGAGATCGGAACGAGCAGTACTTC. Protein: CASSAWGSRDRNEQYF.

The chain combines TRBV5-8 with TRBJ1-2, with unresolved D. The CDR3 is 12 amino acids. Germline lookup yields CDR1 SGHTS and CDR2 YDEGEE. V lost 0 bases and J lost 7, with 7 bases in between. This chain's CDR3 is CASSLDLVGYTF. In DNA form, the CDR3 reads TGTGCCAGCAGCTTGGATCTTGTTGGCTACACCTTC.

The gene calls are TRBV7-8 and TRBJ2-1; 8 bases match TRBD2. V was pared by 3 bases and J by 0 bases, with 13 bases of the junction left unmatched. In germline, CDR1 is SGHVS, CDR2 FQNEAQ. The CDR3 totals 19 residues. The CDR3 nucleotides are TGTGCCAGCAGCTTCTATAGCGGGGCGAACCAGAGCTCCTACAATGAGCAGTTCTTC. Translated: CASSFYSGANQSSYNEQFF.

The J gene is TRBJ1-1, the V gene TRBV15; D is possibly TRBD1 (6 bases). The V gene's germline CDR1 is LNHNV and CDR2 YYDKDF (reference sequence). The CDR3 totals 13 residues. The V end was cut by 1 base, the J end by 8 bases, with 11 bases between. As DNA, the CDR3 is TGTGCCACCAGCAGAGTTCAGGGGCCAGAAGCTTTCTTT. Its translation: CATSRVQGPEAFF.

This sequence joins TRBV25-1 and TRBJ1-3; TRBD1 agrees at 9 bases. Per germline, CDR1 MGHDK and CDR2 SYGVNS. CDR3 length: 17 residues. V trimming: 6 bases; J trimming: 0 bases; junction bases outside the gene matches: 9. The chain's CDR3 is CASSDRGTGISGNTIYF. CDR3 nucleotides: TGTGCCAGCAGCGACAGGGGGACAGGAATCTCTGGAAACACCATATATTTT. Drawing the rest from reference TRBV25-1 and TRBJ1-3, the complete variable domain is EADIYQTPRYLVIGTGKKITLECSQTMGHDKMYWYQQDPGMELHLIHYSYGVNSTEKGDLSSESTVSRIRTEHFPLTLESARPSHTSQYLCASSDRGTGISGNTIYFGEGSWLTVV.

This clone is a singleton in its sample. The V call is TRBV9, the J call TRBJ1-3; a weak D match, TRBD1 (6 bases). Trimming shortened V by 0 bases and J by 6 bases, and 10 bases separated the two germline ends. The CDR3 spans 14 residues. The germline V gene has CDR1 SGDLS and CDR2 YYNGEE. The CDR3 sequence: CASSVAQGANTIYF. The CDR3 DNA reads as TGTGCCAGCAGCGTAGCACAGGGTGCAAACACCATATATTTT.

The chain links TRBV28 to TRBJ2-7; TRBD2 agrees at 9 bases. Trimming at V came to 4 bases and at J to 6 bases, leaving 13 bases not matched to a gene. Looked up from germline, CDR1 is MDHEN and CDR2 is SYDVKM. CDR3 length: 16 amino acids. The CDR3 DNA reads TGTGCCAGCAGTTCCGTATGGGGGCGGGAGGGCGGCGAGCAGTACTTC. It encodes CASSSVWGREGGEQYF.

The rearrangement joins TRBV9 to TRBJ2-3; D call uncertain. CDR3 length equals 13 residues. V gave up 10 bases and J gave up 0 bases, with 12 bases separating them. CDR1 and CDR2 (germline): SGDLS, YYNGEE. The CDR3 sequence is CASTRISTDTQYF. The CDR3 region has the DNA TGTGCCTCCACAAGAATTAGCACAGATACGCAGTATTTT.

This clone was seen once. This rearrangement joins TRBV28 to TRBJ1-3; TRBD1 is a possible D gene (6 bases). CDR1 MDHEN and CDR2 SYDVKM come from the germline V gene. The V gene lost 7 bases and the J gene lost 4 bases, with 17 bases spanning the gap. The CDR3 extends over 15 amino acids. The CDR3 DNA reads TGTGCCAGCAATACAGGGAGACAAGGCGGAAACACCATATATTTT. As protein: CASNTGRQGGNTIYF.

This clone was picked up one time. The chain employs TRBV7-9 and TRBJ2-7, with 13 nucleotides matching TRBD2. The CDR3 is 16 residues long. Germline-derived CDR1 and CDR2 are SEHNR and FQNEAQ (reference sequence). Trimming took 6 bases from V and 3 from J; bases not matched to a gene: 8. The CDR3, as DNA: TGTGCCAGCAGTGTTGGGACTAGCGGGGCACGCTACGAGCAGTACTTC. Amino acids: CASSVGTSGARYEQYF.

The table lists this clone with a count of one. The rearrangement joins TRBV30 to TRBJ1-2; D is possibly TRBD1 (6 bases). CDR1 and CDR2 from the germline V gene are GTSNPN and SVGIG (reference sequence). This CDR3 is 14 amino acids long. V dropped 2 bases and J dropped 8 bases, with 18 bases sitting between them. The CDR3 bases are TGTGCCTGGAGTTTGGACAGAGCTTGGGAAGGCTACACCTTC. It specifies CAWSLDRAWEGYTF. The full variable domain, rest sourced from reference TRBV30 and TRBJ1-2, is SQTIHQWPATLVQPVGSPLSLECTVEGTSNPNLYWYRQAAGRGLQLLFYSVGIGQISSEVPQNLSASRPQDRQFILSSKKLLLSDSGFYLCAWSLDRAWEGYTFGSGTRLTVV.

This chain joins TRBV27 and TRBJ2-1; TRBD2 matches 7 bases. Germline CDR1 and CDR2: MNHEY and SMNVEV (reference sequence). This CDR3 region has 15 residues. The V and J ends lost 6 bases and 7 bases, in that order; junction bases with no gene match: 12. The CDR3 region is CASSSRLAAVNEQFF. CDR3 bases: TGTGCCAGCAGCTCCCGGCTAGCGGCGGTTAATGAGCAGTTCTTC.

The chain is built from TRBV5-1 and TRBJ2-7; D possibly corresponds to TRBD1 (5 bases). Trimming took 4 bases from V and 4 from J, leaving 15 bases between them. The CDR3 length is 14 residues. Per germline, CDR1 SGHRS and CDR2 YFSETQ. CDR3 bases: TGCGCCAGCAGCATGGGGTGGGGCAGGTACGAGCAGTACTTC. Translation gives CASSMGWGRYEQYF.

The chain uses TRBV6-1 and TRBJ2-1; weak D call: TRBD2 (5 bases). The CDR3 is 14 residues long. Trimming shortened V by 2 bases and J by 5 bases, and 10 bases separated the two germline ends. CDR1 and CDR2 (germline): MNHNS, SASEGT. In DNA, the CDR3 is TGTGCCAGCAGTGAATCCGCAGCGGACAATGAGCAGTTCTTC. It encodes CASSESAADNEQFF.

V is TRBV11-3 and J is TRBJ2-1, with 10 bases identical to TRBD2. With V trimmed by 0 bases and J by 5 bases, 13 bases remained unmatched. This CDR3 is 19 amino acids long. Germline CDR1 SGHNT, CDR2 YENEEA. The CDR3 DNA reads TGTGCCAGCAGCTTAGATGGTCCAGCGGGAGGGCCGGGGAACAATGAGCAGTTCTTC. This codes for CASSLDGPAGGPGNNEQFF.

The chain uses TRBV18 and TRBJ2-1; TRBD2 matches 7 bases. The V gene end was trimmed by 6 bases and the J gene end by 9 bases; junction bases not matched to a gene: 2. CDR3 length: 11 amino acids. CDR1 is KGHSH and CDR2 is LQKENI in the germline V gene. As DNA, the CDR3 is TGTGCCAGCTCGTCGGGGGGTGAGCAGTTCTTC. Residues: CASSSGGEQFF.

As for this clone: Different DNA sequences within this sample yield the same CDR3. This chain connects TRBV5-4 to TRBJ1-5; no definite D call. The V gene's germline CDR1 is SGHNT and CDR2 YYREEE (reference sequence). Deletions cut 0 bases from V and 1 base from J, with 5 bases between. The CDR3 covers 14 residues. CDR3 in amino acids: CASSLAGSNQPQHF. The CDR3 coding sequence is TGTGCCAGCAGCTTGGCGGGAAGCAATCAGCCCCAGCATTTT.

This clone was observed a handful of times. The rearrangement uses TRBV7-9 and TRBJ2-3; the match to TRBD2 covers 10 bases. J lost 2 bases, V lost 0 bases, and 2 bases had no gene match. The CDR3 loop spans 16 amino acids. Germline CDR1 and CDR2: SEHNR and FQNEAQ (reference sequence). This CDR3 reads CASSLASGGITDTQYF. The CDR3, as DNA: TGTGCCAGCAGCTTAGCTAGCGGGGGGATCACAGATACGCAGTATTTT.

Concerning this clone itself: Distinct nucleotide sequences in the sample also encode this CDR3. The CDR3 sequence is CASSLVRGSTDTQYF. The CDR3 DNA reads TGTGCCAGCAGCTTGGTGCGGGGAAGCACAGATACGCAGTATTTT. The chain combines TRBV5-6 with TRBJ2-3, with a weak D call TRBD2 (6 bases). CDR1 and CDR2 (germline): SGHDT, YYEEEE. V gave up 0 bases and J gave up 0 bases, with 8 bases separating them. This CDR3 region has 15 residues.